A selection of T cell receptor beta chains follows, all from one sample in a study of CD8 T cells in Susac syndrome. TCRdb passed the immunoSEQ multiplex PCR reads through MiXCR, listing each CDR3 protein once. The sample has about 180,000 distinct CDR3 sequences, 85% to 95% seen once. The source material was CD8+ T cells from PBMCs. These receptors all come from a human donor with multiple sclerosis. CDR3s include the opening cysteine and the closing phenylalanine or tryptophan. A D gene is named only where the DNA matches it firmly. Size is stated for part of the rows, as once, few or many counts, or as a class when the clone is expanded.

d_gene	abundance	j_gene	v_gene	len	CDR3nt	CDR3aa
-	-	TRBJ2-3	TRBV27	11	TGTGCCAGCAGTTTCCACGCCACGCAGTATTTT	CASSFHATQYF
TRBD1	-	TRBJ2-7	TRBV19	13	TGTGCCAGTAGCCCGGGACAGGGCCACGAGCAGTACTTC	CASSPGQGHEQYF
TRBD1	-	TRBJ1-6	TRBV2	15	TGTGCCAGCAGTGACGGGACAGGGGGTAATTCACCCCTCCACTTT	CASSDGTGGNSPLHF
TRBD2	-	TRBJ2-7	TRBV19	15	TGTGCCAGTAGTACGGGACTAGCGGTATACTACGAGCAGTACTTC	CASSTGLAVYYEQYF
-	few	TRBJ1-1	TRBV20-1	11	TGCAGTGCTAGGGGGGGACCGGAAGCTTTCTTT	CSARGGPEAFF
-	-	TRBJ2-6	TRBV3-1	15	TGTGCCAGCAGCCAAGTAAGCTCTGGGGCCAACGTCCTGACTTTC	CASSQVSSGANVLTF
TRBD1	-	TRBJ1-1	TRBV20-1	16	TGCAGTGCTAGAACCCTACGACAGGGTCCTGGGACTGAAGCTTTCTTT	CSARTLRQGPGTEAFF
-	-	TRBJ1-2	TRBV3-1	14	TGTGCCAGCAGCCAACCCGGGACATTAGGGGGCTACACCTTC	CASSQPGTLGGYTF
TRBD2	-	TRBJ2-7	TRBV27	16	TGTGCCAGCAGTCTCCTCCGGGGGGGCCCTAGCGATGAGCAGTACTTC	CASSLLRGGPSDEQYF
-	-	TRBJ2-1	TRBV29-1	14	TGCAGCGTTTTGGGAGCGGGTCACTACAATGAGCAGTTCTTC	CSVLGAGHYNEQFF
-	-	TRBJ1-5	TRBV3-1	15	TGTGCCAGCAGCCAAGATGGGGGAGGCAATCAGCCCCAGCATTTT	CASSQDGGGNQPQHF
-	-	TRBJ2-5	TRBV7-9	15	TGTGCCAGCAGCTTTTGGTGGCGCGGGAAAGAGACCCAGTACTTC	CASSFWWRGKETQYF
-	-	TRBJ1-2	TRBV20-1	16	TGCAGTGCTAGAGATCACCAGAGCGAACCCGACTATGGCTACACCTTC	CSARDHQSEPDYGYTF
-	-	TRBJ2-5	TRBV12-3/TRBV12-4	14	TGTGCCAGCAGCCGTCGGGTGGACCAAGAGACCCAGTACTTC	CASSRRVDQETQYF
-	once	TRBJ1-1	TRBV3-1	13	TGTGCCAGCAGCCAAGACACAGGGACTGAAGCTTTCTTT	CASSQDTGTEAFF
TRBD2	-	TRBJ2-1	TRBV28	17	TGTGCCAGCTCCGGGACTAGCGGGCCACATTTATACAATGAGCAGTTCTTC	CASSGTSGPHLYNEQFF
TRBD2	-	TRBJ2-1	TRBV7-9	15	TGTGCCAGCAGCAATAGCGGGGGGGCCCTCCATGAGCAGTTCTTC	CASSNSGGALHEQFF
-	-	TRBJ1-2	TRBV20-1	13	TGCAGTGCTAGAGATTTTCCGGGGCCCGGCTACACCTTC	CSARDFPGPGYTF
-	-	TRBJ2-2	TRBV30	14	TGTGCCTGGAGGGACACCGCGTCCACCGGGGAGCTGTTTTTT	CAWRDTASTGELFF
-	-	TRBJ2-7	TRBV3-1	15	TGTGCCAGCAGCCAAACCGCAGACTCGGGCTACGAGCAGTACTTC	CASSQTADSGYEQYF
-	-	TRBJ1-1	TRBV20-1	10	TGCAGTGCTATGTTCGGTGAAGCTTTCTTT	CSAMFGEAFF
TRBD2	few	TRBJ2-5	TRBV7-6	14	TGTGCCAGCAGCTCAAGCGGGAGACAAGAGACCCAGTACTTC	CASSSSGRQETQYF
-	-	TRBJ2-1	TRBV27	12	TGTGCCAGCAGTTTTCTCGAGGGTGAGCAGTTCTTC	CASSFLEGEQFF
-	-	TRBJ2-1	TRBV13	15	TGTGCCAGCAGATTAGGGTGGCAGACCGGGAATGAGCAGTTCTTC	CASRLGWQTGNEQFF
-	-	TRBJ1-5	TRBV20-1	12	TGCAGTGCCGAACCCGAGAATCAGCCCCAGCATTTT	CSAEPENQPQHF
-	-	TRBJ2-7	TRBV27	16	TGTGCCAGCAGTTTTCAGATAAAAGGGGCCTTCTACGAGCAGTACTTC	CASSFQIKGAFYEQYF
-	-	TRBJ1-2	TRBV24-1	14	TGTGCCACCAGTGACCCTGCCCTGAACTATGGCTACACCTTC	CATSDPALNYGYTF
-	-	TRBJ2-7	TRBV9	14	TGTGCCAGCAGCGTAGGGTTTGGGTCCTACGAGCAGTACTTC	CASSVGFGSYEQYF
-	-	TRBJ1-2	TRBV29-1	11	TGCAGCGTTGATAACCTCTATGGCTACACCTTC	CSVDNLYGYTF
TRBD1	few	TRBJ1-1	TRBV5-6	12	TGTGCCAGCAGCTTGGGGGACAGGGAAGCTTTCTTT	CASSLGDREAFF
-	-	TRBJ2-3	TRBV13	13	TGTGCCAGCAGCTTATTTGTCACAGATACGCAGTATTTT	CASSLFVTDTQYF
TRBD2	-	TRBJ2-7	TRBV18	14	TGTGCCAGCTCGCCTGGGGGAGGGCTTATGGAGCAGTACTTC	CASSPGGGLMEQYF
-	-	TRBJ1-2	TRBV3-1	16	TGTGCCAGCAGCCAAGAGAACAGCTCTCCTAACTATGGCTACACCTTC	CASSQENSSPNYGYTF
-	-	TRBJ2-2	TRBV27	16	TGTGCCAGCAGTTTATCATCCGGCTTTCACACCGGGGAGCTGTTTTTT	CASSLSSGFHTGELFF
TRBD2	-	TRBJ2-7	TRBV9	15	TGTGCCAGCAGCGTAGCCTGGGACTACTCCTACGAGCAGTACTTC	CASSVAWDYSYEQYF
-	-	TRBJ2-6	TRBV28	16	TGTGCCACTACGACAGGTCTCGCATCTGGGGCCAACGTCCTGACTTTC	CATTTGLASGANVLTF
-	-	TRBJ2-7	TRBV23-1	19	TGCGCCAGCAGTCTTCAGAAATGGACAGCCTGGGTGAGCCCCTACGAGCAGTACTTC	CASSLQKWTAWVSPYEQYF
-	once	TRBJ2-7	TRBV28	12	TGTGCCAGCAGTTTTCGAGGCTGCGAGCAGTACTTC	CASSFRGCEQYF
TRBD2	-	TRBJ2-1	TRBV29-1	16	TGCAGCGTTGAAGATCGGGGGGGAGGGATATACAATGAGCAGTTCTTC	CSVEDRGGGIYNEQFF
-	-	TRBJ2-3	TRBV28	16	TGTGCCAGCAGTTTCCTAGCCCCTTCCGTGGGAGATACGCAGTATTTT	CASSFLAPSVGDTQYF
-	once	TRBJ2-6	TRBV12-3/TRBV12-4	15	TGTGCCAGCAGTTTAATCAGCTCTGGGGCCAACGTCCTGACTTTC	CASSLISSGANVLTF
-	-	TRBJ1-1	TRBV5-1	14	TGCGCCAGCAGCTTGACCAGCATCTACACTGAAGCTTTCTTT	CASSLTSIYTEAFF